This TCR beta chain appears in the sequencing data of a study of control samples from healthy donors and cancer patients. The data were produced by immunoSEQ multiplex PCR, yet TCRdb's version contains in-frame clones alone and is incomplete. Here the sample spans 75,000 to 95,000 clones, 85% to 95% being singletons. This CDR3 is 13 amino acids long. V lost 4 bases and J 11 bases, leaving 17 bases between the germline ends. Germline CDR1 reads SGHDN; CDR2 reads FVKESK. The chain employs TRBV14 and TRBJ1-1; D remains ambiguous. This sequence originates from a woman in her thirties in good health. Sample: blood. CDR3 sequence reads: CASSPGPKNRAFF. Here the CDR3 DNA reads TGTGCCAGCAGCCCCGGGCCAAAGAATCGGGCTTTCTTT.